This is a list of T cell receptor beta chains from one sample in a study of T cell repertoires in cytomegalovirus infection. One entry per CDR3 protein, called by TCRdb with MiXCR from the reads. The data contain roughly 200,000 distinct CDR3 sequences, approximately 18% of them singletons. The sequenced sample was CD8+ T cells from PBMCs. The receptor source for this set is a human donor in good health (CMV status not recorded). Some clones in this sample may be carry-over from other donors' samples. CDR3s leave out the opening cysteine and the closing phenylalanine or tryptophan. Clone size appears in some rows only: once, few, many, or a class for an expanded clone.

ASSLPTDGQGDYEQY | TRBJ2-7 | once | TRBV7-9
ASSLSVGRSSYNEQF | TRBJ2-1 | few | TRBV7-3
ATGTGENYGYT | TRBJ1-2 | . | TRBV27
SARANDGSVAEAF | TRBJ1-1 | few | TRBV20-1
ASRDRLDSPLH | TRBJ1-6 | many | TRBV7-2
ASSPRDFYYEQY | TRBJ2-7 | . | TRBV7-9
ASSLRSEETQY | TRBJ2-5 | . | TRBV7-6
ASSLSRGHTEAF | TRBJ1-1 | . | TRBV7-2
SARDLQALNTEAF | TRBJ1-1 | . | TRBV20-1
SASQGQGYYGYT | TRBJ1-2 | few | TRBV20-1
ASSELVVRTGRDSPLH | TRBJ1-6 | few | TRBV25-1
ASSFLFGGEDSAQPQH | TRBJ1-5 | few | TRBV7-4
ASSDSGTGGIPSPDNEQF | TRBJ2-1 | . | TRBV6-4
SARPRTSRSYNEQF | TRBJ2-1 | . | TRBV20-1
SVPGANTEAF | TRBJ1-1 | . | TRBV29-1
ASSLFSNEKLF | TRBJ1-4 | few | TRBV27
ASTSFGQGEDQPQH | TRBJ1-5 | . | TRBV19
ASSLVTAGVHEQY | TRBJ2-7 | . | TRBV5-6
ASSSTGFGPYEQY | TRBJ2-7 | . | TRBV7-9
SLGQGNTGELF | TRBJ2-2 | few | TRBV29-1
ASSEDRDEQY | TRBJ2-7 | few | TRBV7-9
ASSSAGDNEQF | TRBJ2-1 | . | TRBV7-3
ASSGTGYEQY | TRBJ2-7 | few | TRBV6-5
ASSQDRGPQETQY | TRBJ2-5 | . | TRBV4-1
ASDQGGSAF | TRBJ1-1 | . | TRBV12-5
ASSPRDRANTEAF | TRBJ1-1 | . | TRBV7-2
SARDDRGFGILKVTEAF | TRBJ1-1 | . | TRBV20-1
ASSPVGQGTTEAF | TRBJ1-1 | . | TRBV5-5
ASSLTGTSSYNEQF | TRBJ2-1 | . | TRBV11-3
ASSQVAQPGVDYEQY | TRBJ2-7 | few | TRBV4-1
ASAGRFHEQY | TRBJ2-7 | . | TRBV5-1
ASSEAGYRGSNQPQH | TRBJ1-5 | few | TRBV6-1
ASSPSGDRGGGSEQF | TRBJ2-1 | few | TRBV28
ASSLELGAVNEQF | TRBJ2-1 | many | TRBV11-2
AYTERGPYNEQF | TRBJ2-1 | . | TRBV30
ASSLLLPVNMT | TRBJ1-2 | few | TRBV11-2
ASSLRGGGTEAF | TRBJ1-1 | many | TRBV7-2
ASSYSPSGGTTYEQY | TRBJ2-7 | . | TRBV6-2/TRBV6-3
ASSQPPDRGGEPQH | TRBJ1-5 | few | TRBV4-1
ASSTGGSYGYT | TRBJ1-2 | few | TRBV12-3/TRBV12-4
ASRDSNTGELF | TRBJ2-2 | few | TRBV4-3
ASGPRTGEPLGNQPQH | TRBJ1-5 | few | TRBV12-5
ASSFPDEQF | TRBJ2-1 | . | TRBV12-3/TRBV12-4